Listed here are 10 T cell receptor beta chains from one sample, sequenced in a study of blood T cell repertoires in COVID-19. Method: immunoSEQ multiplex PCR; TCRdb's copy keeps in-frame clones and lacks some. The data hold about 180,000 clones, with roughly 84% observed a single time. Sequenced: peripheral blood. All receptors derive from a woman between 40 and 50 years old with COVID-19, enrolled during active disease.

V usage is TRBV5-1 and J usage is TRBJ2-5; no reliable D call. This CDR3 is built from 11 residues. With 4 bases removed from V and 2 bases from J, the gap between germline ends came to 3 bases. Germline V gives CDR1 SGHRS, CDR2 YFSETQ. CDR3 in DNA: TGCGCCAGCAGCCTTCAAGAGACCCAGTACTTC. Amino acids: CASSLQETQYF.

This clone was seen a single time. The genes are TRBV11-2 and TRBJ2-5, with 16 bases lining up with TRBD2. Germline loops: CDR1 SGHAT, CDR2 FQNNGV. The CDR3 is 16 amino acids. The V segment lost 5 bases and the J segment 5 bases; nucleotides outside the gene matches: 5. The CDR3 loop reads CASSEQGLAGGETQYF. The CDR3 DNA is TGTGCCAGCAGCGAACAGGGACTAGCGGGAGGGGAGACCCAGTACTTC.

This clone has only a few counts. V usage is TRBV11-1 and J usage is TRBJ1-3; TRBD1 agrees at 7 bases. The CDR3 covers 13 residues. With 5 bases clipped from V and 2 bases from J, the junction kept 0 bases outside the gene matches. Germline V CDR1 and CDR2: SGHAT, FQDESV (reference sequence). CDR3 region: CASSTGAGNTIYF. In DNA, the CDR3 is TGTGCCAGCAGCACAGGGGCTGGAAACACCATATATTTT.

The V call is TRBV27, the J call TRBJ1-3; tentative D call: TRBD1 (6 bases). The CDR3 is made up of 15 amino acids. Germline CDR1 and CDR2: MNHEY and SMNVEV (reference sequence). V shed 0 bases and J shed 3 bases, with 9 bases lying between them. The DNA for the CDR3 is TGTGCCAGCAGTTTATCGGCAGGGGTTGGAAACACCATATATTTT. Translation gives CASSLSAGVGNTIYF.

V and J are TRBV28 and TRBJ1-2; tentative D call: TRBD1 (5 bases). Between the trimmed V and J ends, which lost 6 bases and 0 bases, there was a span of 14 bases. CDR1 MDHEN and CDR2 SYDVKM come from the germline V gene. This CDR3 has 15 residues. CDR3 residues: CASRSPNRPNYGYTF. CDR3 coding DNA: TGTGCCAGCAGGTCACCAAACAGGCCTAACTATGGCTACACCTTC.

This chain connects TRBV4-2 to TRBJ2-7; 10 nucleotides line up with TRBD2. Germline V lookup: CDR1 LGHNA, CDR2 YNFKEQ. This CDR3 has 15 residues. Trimming took 1 base from V and 5 from J; bases not matched to a gene: 5. The CDR3 spells CASSQVKREGNEQYF. The CDR3 DNA reads as TGTGCCAGCAGCCAAGTAAAGCGGGAGGGAAACGAGCAGTACTTC.

The chain is built from TRBV5-4 and TRBJ2-7; TRBD1 matches at 7 bases. The CDR3 consists of 15 residues. V lost 3 bases to trimming and J lost 6 bases; unmatched junction nucleotides: 12. Per germline, CDR1 SGHNT and CDR2 YYREEE (reference sequence). DNA for the CDR3: TGTGCCAGCAGCTATAAGACAGGGACCCCTGCCGAGCAGTACTTC. It encodes CASSYKTGTPAEQYF.

The gene calls are TRBV9 and TRBJ2-5; 7 positions match TRBD2. The V gene end was trimmed by 0 bases and the J gene end by 1 base; junction bases not matched to a gene: 12. The CDR3 spans 18 residues. Germline V lookup: CDR1 SGDLS, CDR2 YYNGEE. For the CDR3, the DNA is TGTGCCAGCAGCGTAGACCGAACCGAGCGGGGCGTCCAAGAGACCCAGTACTTC. Translating gives CASSVDRTERGVQETQYF.

This clone was counted only a few times. V gene TRBV11-2 combines with J gene TRBJ2-5; D ambiguous. The length of the CDR3 is 13 residues. Germline CDR1 SGHAT, CDR2 FQNNGV. Trimming removed 5 bases from V and 1 base from J, with 8 bases in between. The CDR3 DNA is TGTGCCAGCAGCCACGCCAGCCAAGAGACCCAGTACTTC. The encoded protein is CASSHASQETQYF.

The J gene is TRBJ2-7, the V gene TRBV15, with TRBD1 matching over 7 bases. CDR1 LNHNV and CDR2 YYDKDF come from the germline V gene (reference sequence). V was clipped by 1 base and J by 2 bases; unmatched bases: 2. The CDR3 has 14 residues. The CDR3 region has the DNA TGTGCCACCAGCAGAGGGGACAGACCCTACGAGCAGTACTTC. The encoded protein is CATSRGDRPYEQYF.